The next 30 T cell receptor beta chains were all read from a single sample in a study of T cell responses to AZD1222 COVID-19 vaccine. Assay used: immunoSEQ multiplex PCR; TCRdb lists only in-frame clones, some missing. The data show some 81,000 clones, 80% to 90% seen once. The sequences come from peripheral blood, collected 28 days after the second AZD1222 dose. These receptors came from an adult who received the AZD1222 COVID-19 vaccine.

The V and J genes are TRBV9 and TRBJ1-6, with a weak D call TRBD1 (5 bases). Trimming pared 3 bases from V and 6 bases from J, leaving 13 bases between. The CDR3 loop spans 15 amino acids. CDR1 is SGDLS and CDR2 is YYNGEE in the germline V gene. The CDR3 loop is CASSALGAPNSPLHF. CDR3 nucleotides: TGTGCCAGCAGCGCACTAGGGGCACCTAATTCACCCCTCCACTTT.

This chain's CDR3 is CASRDYESTDTQYF. Written as DNA, the CDR3 is TGTGCCAGCAGGGACTACGAGAGCACAGATACGCAGTATTTT. The chain is built from TRBV6-6 and TRBJ2-3, with a possible D match to TRBD2 (6 bases). This CDR3 is built from 14 residues. Germline values: CDR1 MNHNY, CDR2 SVGAGI (reference sequence). The V gene lost 6 bases and the J gene lost 0 bases, with 10 bases spanning the gap.

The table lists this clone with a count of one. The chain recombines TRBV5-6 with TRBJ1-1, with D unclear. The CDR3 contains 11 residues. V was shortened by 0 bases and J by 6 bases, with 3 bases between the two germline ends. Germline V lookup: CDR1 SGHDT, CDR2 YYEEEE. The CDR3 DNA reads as TGTGCCAGCAGCTTGGTGTCTGAAGCTTTCTTT. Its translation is CASSLVSEAFF.

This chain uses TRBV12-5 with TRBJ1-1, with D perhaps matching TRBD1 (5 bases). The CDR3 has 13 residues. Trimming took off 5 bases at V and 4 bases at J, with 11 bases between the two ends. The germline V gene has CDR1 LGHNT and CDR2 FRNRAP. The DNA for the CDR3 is TGTGCTAGTGGTCTGCGGGGGGGCACTGAAGCTTTCTTT. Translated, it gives CASGLRGGTEAFF.

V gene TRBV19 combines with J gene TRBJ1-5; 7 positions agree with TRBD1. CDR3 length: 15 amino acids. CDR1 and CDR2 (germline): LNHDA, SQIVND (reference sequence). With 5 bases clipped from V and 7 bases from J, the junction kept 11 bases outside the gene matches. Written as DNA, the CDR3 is TGTGCCAGTAGTTTAGGGGCGACAGGGCAACAGCCCCAGCATTTT. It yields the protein CASSLGATGQQPQHF. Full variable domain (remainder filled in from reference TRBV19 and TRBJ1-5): DGGITQSPKYLFRKEGQNVTLSCEQNLNHDAMYWYRQDPGQGLRLIYYSQIVNDFQKGDIAEGYSVSREKKESFPLTVTSAQKNPTAFYLCASSLGATGQQPQHFGDGTRLSIL.

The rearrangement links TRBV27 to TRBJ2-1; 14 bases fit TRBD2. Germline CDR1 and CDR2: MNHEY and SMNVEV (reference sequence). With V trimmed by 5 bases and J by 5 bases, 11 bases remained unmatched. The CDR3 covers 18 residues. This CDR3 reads CASSLKTSGRAPDNEQFF. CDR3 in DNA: TGTGCCAGCAGTCTAAAGACTAGCGGGAGGGCCCCGGACAATGAGCAGTTCTTC.

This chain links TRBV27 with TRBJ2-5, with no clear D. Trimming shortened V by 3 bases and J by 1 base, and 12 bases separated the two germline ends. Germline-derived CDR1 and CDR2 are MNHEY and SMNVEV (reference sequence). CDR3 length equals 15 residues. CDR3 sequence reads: CASSFRQNPQETQYF. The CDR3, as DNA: TGTGCCAGCAGTTTTCGGCAGAACCCCCAAGAGACCCAGTACTTC.

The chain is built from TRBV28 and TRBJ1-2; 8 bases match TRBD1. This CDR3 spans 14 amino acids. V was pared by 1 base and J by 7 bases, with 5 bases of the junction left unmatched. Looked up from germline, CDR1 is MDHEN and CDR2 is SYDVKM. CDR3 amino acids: CASSLLQGAAGYTF. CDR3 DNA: TGTGCCAGCAGTTTATTGCAGGGGGCGGCTGGCTACACCTTC.

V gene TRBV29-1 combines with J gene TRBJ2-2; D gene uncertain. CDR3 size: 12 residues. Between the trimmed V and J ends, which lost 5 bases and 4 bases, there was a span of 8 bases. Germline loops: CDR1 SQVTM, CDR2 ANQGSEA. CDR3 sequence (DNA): TGCAGCGTTAGGGCCTCCACCGGGGAGCTGTTTTTT. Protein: CSVRASTGELFF.

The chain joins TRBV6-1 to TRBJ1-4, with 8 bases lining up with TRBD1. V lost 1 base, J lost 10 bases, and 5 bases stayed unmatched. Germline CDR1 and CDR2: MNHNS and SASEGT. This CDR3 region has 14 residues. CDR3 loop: CASSEVGDRGKLFF. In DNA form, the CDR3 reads TGTGCCAGCAGTGAAGTAGGTGACAGGGGAAAACTGTTTTTT.

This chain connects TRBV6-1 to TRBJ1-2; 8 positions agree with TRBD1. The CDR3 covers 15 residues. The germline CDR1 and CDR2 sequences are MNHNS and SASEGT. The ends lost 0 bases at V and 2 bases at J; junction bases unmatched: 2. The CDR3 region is CASSEAPGGNYGYTF. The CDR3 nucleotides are TGTGCCAGCAGTGAAGCGCCAGGGGGCAACTATGGCTACACCTTC.

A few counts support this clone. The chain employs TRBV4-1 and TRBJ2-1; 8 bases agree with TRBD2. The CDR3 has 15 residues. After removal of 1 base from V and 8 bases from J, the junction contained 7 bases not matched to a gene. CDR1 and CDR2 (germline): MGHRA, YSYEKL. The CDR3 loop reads CASSQGGGGHDEQFF. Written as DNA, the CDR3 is TGCGCCAGCAGCCAAGGGGGCGGGGGGCACGATGAGCAGTTCTTC.

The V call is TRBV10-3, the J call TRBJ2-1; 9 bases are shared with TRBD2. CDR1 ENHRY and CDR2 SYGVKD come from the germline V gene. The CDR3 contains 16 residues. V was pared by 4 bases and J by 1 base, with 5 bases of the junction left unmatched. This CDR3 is CAISANSGSSYNEQFF. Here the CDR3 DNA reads TGTGCCATCAGTGCGAATAGCGGGAGTTCCTACAATGAGCAGTTCTTC.

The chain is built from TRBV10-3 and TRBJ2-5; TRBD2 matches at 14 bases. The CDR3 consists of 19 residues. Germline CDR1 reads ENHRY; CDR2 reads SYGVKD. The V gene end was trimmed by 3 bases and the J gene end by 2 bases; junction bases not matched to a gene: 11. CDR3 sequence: CAISDYGLAGGRDQETQYF. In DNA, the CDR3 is TGTGCCATCAGTGATTACGGACTAGCGGGGGGTCGAGATCAAGAGACCCAGTACTTC.

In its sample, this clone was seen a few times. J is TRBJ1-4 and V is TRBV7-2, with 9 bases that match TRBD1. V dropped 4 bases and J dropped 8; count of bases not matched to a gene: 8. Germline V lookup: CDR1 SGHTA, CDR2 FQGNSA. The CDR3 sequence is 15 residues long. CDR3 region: CASSSGDRDLEKLFF. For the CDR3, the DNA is TGTGCCAGCAGCTCGGGGGACAGGGATTTGGAAAAACTGTTTTTT.

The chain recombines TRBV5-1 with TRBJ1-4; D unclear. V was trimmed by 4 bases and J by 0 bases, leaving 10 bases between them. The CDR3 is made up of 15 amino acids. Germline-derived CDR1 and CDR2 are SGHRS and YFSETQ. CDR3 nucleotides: TGCGCCAGCAGCCCGTGGTCCGCAACTAATGAAAAACTGTTTTTT. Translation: CASSPWSATNEKLFF.

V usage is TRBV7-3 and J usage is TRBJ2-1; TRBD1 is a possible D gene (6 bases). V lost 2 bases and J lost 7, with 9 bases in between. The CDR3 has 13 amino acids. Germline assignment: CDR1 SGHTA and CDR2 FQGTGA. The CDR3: CASSLGTLNEQFF. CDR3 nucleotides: TGTGCCAGCAGCTTAGGGACATTAAATGAGCAGTTCTTC. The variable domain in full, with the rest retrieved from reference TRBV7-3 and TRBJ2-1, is GAGVSQTPSNKVTEKGKYVELRCDPISGHTALYWYRQSLGQGPEFLIYFQGTGAADDSGLPNDRFFAVRPEGSVSTLKIQRTERGDSAVYLCASSLGTLNEQFFGPGTRLTVL.

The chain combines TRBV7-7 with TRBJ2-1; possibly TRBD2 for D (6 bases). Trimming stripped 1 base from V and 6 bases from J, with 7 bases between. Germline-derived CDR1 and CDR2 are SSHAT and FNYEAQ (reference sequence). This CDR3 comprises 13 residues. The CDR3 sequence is CASSLGGVNEQFF. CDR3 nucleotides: TGTGCCAGCAGCTTAGGGGGGGTCAATGAGCAGTTCTTC.

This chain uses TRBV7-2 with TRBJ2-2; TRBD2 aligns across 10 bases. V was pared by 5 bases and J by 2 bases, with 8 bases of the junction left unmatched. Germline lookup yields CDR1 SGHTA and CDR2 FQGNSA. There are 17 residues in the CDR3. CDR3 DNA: TGTGCCAGCAGCAGCGGGCTAGCGGGAGTCAACACCGGGGAGCTGTTTTTT. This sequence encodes CASSSGLAGVNTGELFF.

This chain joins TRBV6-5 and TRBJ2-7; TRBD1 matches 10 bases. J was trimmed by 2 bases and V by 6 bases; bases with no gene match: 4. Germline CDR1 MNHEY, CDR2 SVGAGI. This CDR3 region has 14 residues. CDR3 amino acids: CASSQDRGAYEQYF. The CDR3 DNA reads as TGTGCCAGCAGCCAGGACAGGGGGGCCTACGAGCAGTACTTC.

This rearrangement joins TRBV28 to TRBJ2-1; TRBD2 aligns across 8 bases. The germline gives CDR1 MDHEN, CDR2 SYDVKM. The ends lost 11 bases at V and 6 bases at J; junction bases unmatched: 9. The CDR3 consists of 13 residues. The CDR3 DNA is TGTGCCGGCGCCTCCGCGGGGGGCAATGAGCAGTTCTTC. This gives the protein CAGASAGGNEQFF.

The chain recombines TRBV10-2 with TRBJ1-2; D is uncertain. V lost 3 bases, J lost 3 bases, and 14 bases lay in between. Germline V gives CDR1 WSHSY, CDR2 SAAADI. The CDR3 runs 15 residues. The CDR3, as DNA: TGCGCCAGCAGTGACACCCGGGGAAGTTACTATGGCTACACCTTC. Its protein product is CASSDTRGSYYGYTF.

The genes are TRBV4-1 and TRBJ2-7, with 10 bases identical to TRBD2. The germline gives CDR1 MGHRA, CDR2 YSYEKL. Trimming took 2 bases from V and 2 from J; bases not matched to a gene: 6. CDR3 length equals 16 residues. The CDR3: CASSQTLAGGTYEQYF. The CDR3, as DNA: TGCGCCAGCAGCCAAACTTTAGCGGGAGGCACCTACGAGCAGTACTTC.

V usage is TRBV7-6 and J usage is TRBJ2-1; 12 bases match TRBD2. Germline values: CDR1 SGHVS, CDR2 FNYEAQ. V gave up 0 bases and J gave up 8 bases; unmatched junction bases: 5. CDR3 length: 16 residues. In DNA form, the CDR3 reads TGTGCCAGCAGCTTAGCCTGGACTAGCGGGACGGATGAGCAGTTCTTC. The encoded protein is CASSLAWTSGTDEQFF.

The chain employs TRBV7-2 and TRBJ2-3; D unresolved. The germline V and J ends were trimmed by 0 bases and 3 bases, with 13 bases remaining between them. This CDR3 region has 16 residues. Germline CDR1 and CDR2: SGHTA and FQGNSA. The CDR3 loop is CASSLAAILTTDTQYF. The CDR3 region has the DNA TGTGCCAGCAGCTTAGCCGCCATCCTCACTACAGATACGCAGTATTTT.

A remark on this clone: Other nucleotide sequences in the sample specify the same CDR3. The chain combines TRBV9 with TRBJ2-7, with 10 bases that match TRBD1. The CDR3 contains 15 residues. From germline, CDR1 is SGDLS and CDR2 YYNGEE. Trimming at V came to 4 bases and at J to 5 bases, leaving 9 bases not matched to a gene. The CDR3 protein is CASSPQGTGVDEQYF. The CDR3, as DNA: TGTGCCAGCAGCCCTCAAGGGACAGGGGTGGACGAGCAGTACTTC.

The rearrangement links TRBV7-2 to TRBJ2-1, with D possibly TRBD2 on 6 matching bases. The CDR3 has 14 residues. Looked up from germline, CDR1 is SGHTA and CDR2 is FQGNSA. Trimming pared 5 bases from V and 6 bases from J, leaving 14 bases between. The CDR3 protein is CASSNRGVVNEQFF. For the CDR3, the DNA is TGTGCCAGCAGCAACCGCGGGGTGGTCAATGAGCAGTTCTTC.

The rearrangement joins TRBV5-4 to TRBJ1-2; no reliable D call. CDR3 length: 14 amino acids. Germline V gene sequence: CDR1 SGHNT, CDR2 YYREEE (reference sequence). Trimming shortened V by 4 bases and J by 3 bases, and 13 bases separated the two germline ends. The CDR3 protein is CASSRVGGDYGYTF. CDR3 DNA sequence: TGTGCCAGCAGCCGCGTAGGAGGCGACTATGGCTACACCTTC.

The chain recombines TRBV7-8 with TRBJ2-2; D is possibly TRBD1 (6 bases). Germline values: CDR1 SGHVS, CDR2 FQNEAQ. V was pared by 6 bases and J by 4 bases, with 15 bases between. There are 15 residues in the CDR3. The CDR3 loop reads CASSLTGQSTGELFF. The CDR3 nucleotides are TGTGCCAGCAGTTTAACGGGACAAAGCACCGGGGAGCTGTTTTTT.

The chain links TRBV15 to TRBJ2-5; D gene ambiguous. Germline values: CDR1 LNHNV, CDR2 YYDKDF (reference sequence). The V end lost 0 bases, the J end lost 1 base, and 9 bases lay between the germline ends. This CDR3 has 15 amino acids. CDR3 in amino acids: CATSRDLGSQETQYF. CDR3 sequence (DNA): TGTGCCACCAGCAGAGATCTCGGCAGCCAAGAGACCCAGTACTTC.